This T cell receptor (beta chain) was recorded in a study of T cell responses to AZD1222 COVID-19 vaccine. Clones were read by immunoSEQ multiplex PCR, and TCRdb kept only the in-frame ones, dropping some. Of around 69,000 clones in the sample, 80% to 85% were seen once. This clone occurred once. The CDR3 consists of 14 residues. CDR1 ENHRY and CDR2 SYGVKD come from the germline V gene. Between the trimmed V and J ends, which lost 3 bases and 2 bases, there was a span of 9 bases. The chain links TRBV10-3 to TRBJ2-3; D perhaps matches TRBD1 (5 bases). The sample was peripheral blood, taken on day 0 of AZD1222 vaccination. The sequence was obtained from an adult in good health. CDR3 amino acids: CAISEGAATDTQYF. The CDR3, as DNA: TGTGCCATCAGTGAAGGGGCAGCCACAGATACGCAGTATTTT.